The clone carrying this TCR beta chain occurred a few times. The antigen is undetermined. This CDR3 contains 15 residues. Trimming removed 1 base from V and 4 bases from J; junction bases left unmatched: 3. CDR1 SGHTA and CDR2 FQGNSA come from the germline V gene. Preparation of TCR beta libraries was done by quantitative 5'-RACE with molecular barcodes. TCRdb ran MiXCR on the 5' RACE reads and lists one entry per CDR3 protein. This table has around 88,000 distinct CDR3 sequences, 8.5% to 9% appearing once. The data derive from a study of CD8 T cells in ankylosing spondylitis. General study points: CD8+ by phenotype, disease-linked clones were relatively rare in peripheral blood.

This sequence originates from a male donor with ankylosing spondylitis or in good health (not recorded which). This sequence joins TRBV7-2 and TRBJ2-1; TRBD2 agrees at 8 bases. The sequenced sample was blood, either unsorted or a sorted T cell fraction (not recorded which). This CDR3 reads CASSLGRGAYNEQFF. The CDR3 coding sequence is TGTGCCAGCAGCTTAGGGCGGGGGGCTTACAATGAGCAGTTCTTC.